This T cell receptor (beta chain) is from a study of early T cells in non-severe SARS-CoV-2 infection. Across the whole study: Sequencing targeted bulk RNA from unsorted whole blood, leaving chains unpaired. Study conclusions and caveats: VDJdb matches were skewed toward anti-spike CD8 T cell responses.

Unique molecular identifiers were affixed to single, distinct cDNA molecules. One entry per CDR3 protein results from TCRdb running MiXCR on the 5' RACE reads. The top ten clones hold more than 6.5% of a sample with some 32,000 distinct CDR3 sequences, roughly 3.9% of them seen once. With 0 bases clipped from V and 5 bases from J, the junction kept 9 bases outside the gene matches. CDR3 length: 17 residues. At least ten counts were recorded for this clonotype. Its target is unknown. The chain uses TRBV12-3 or TRBV12-4 and TRBJ2-3, with TRBD2 identical over 9 bases. Material: whole blood. This TCR derives from an adult who was a healthcare worker with PCR-confirmed SARS-CoV-2 infection or an uninfected control (not recorded which). Here the CDR3 DNA reads TGTGCCAGCAGTTTAGCATCCAGCGGGGGGTTCTTAGATACGCAGTATTTT. This translates into CASSLASSGGFLDTQYF.